This is a list of T cell receptor beta chains from one sample in a study of blood T cell repertoires in COVID-19. Sequencing was performed with immunoSEQ multiplex PCR; in TCRdb, only in-frame clones are kept and a portion is missing. The top ten clones hold around 16% of a sample with under 20,000 clones, just over 90% of them seen once. Sequenced: peripheral blood. These receptors were obtained from a human donor in a cohort sampled during active COVID-19. Both conserved end residues are part of each CDR3. A D gene is named only where the DNA matches it firmly. Size values are once, few and many counts, or a class for expanded clones, and some rows have none.

TRBV2	15	-	TRBJ2-3	TRBD1	TGTGCCAGCAGTTTGGACAGGGTGGTGGCAGATACGCAGTATTTT	CASSLDRVVADTQYF
TRBV6-2/TRBV6-3	20	-	TRBJ2-5	TRBD2	TGTGCCAGCAGTTACTCAGGTTGGACTAGCGGCCTTTCTTACCAAGAGACCCAGTACTTC	CASSYSGWTSGLSYQETQYF
TRBV24-1	15	-	TRBJ1-5	-	TGTGCCACCAGTGATCCTCGGGCCGGGGGGCAGCCCCAGCATTTT	CATSDPRAGGQPQHF
TRBV29-1	13	-	TRBJ1-1	TRBD1	TGCAGCGTCACCGGCCCACAGGGGTTTGAAGCTTTCTTT	CSVTGPQGFEAFF
TRBV4-2	16	few	TRBJ2-2	TRBD1	TGTGCCAGCAGCCTATCCACTCGACAGGGCTCCGGGGAGCTGTTTTTT	CASSLSTRQGSGELFF
TRBV27	15	-	TRBJ1-5	TRBD1	TGTGCCAGCAGTTCACCGGGACAGGGGGGTCAGCCCCAGCATTTT	CASSSPGQGGQPQHF
TRBV6-4	14	-	TRBJ2-2	-	TGTGCCAGCAGTGACTCGGAGGGCACCGGGGAGCTGTTTTTT	CASSDSEGTGELFF
TRBV6-2/TRBV6-3	16	-	TRBJ2-5	TRBD2	TGTGCCAGCAGTTACTCGGGGTGGGGGGGAACAGAGACCCAGTACTTC	CASSYSGWGGTETQYF
TRBV5-1	14	-	TRBJ2-7	-	TGCGCCAGCAGCATAGCAGCGGACGCCTACGAGCAGTACTTC	CASSIAADAYEQYF
TRBV19	19	-	TRBJ2-4	-	TGTGCCAGTAGTATAGTAGGGTCCGCGGGGCGGACAGCCAAAAACATTCAGTACTTC	CASSIVGSAGRTAKNIQYF
TRBV29-1	12	-	TRBJ1-1	-	TGCAGCGTCGGGGAGCAAAACACTGAAGCTTTCTTT	CSVGEQNTEAFF
TRBV7-8	17	-	TRBJ2-7	TRBD1	TGTGCCAGCAGCTTAGATGTGGTTTGGGACAGGGCCTACGAGCAGTACTTC	CASSLDVVWDRAYEQYF
TRBV6-2/TRBV6-3	12	few	TRBJ2-3	-	TGTGCCAGCAGTTATGGCTCAAATACGCAGTATTTT	CASSYGSNTQYF
TRBV19	12	-	TRBJ2-5	-	TGTGCCAGTAGTAACAACAAAGAGACCCAGTACTTC	CASSNNKETQYF
TRBV6-5	11	-	TRBJ1-4	-	TGTGCCAGCAGTTATTCCGGGAAACTGTTTTTT	CASSYSGKLFF
TRBV5-1	15	-	TRBJ2-5	TRBD2	TGCGCCAGCAGCTTGGGAGCGGGGGTTCAAGAGACCCAGTACTTC	CASSLGAGVQETQYF
TRBV7-6	14	-	TRBJ2-7	TRBD2	TGTGCCAGCAGCCCGAACGGGGGGGCCTACGAGCAGTACTTC	CASSPNGGAYEQYF
TRBV4-2	16	-	TRBJ2-3	TRBD2	TGTGCCAGCAGCAAATCCGGGACTAGCGGGGGAGATACGCAGTATTTT	CASSKSGTSGGDTQYF
TRBV6-5	14	-	TRBJ2-7	-	TGTGCCAGCAGTTACTCTACTGACTCCTACGAGCAGTACTTC	CASSYSTDSYEQYF
TRBV5-4	15	-	TRBJ1-2	TRBD1	TGTGCCAGCAGCCGACAGGGGAGAGAAAACTATGGCTACACCTTC	CASSRQGRENYGYTF
TRBV6-5	15	-	TRBJ2-7	TRBD1	TGTGCCAGCAGCACGGACAGGGGGCCTCCCTACGAGCAGTACTTC	CASSTDRGPPYEQYF
TRBV29-1	16	-	TRBJ2-2	-	TGCAGCGTCCCGGATGAAGACAGGCAGGACACCGGGGAGCTGTTTTTT	CSVPDEDRQDTGELFF
TRBV25-1	15	-	TRBJ2-7	-	TGTGCCAGCAGTGAAGGGCAGGGCCTCTCCTACGAGCAGTACTTC	CASSEGQGLSYEQYF
TRBV30	13	-	TRBJ2-7	TRBD2	TGTGCCTGGAGCTCCGGGAGGGGGTACGAGCAGTACTTC	CAWSSGRGYEQYF
TRBV30	14	-	TRBJ2-1	-	TGTGCCTGGAAGGACAGATTTCCCTACAATGAGCAGTTCTTC	CAWKDRFPYNEQFF
TRBV10-3	13	-	TRBJ1-2	-	TGTGCCAGCGGGGTTTTGGGGAACTATGGCTACACCTTC	CASGVLGNYGYTF
TRBV6-1	14	-	TRBJ1-4	TRBD1	TGTGCCAGCAGTGAAGGACAGGGGGCGTCAAAACTGTTTTTT	CASSEGQGASKLFF
TRBV28	15	-	TRBJ2-2	TRBD2	TGTGCCAGCACCGTTGGACTAGCGGGATCCGGGGAGCTGTTTTTT	CASTVGLAGSGELFF
TRBV27	17	-	TRBJ2-6	-	TGTGCCAGCAGCCCGACCCGACAGCAACCTGGGGCCAACGTCCTGACTTTC	CASSPTRQQPGANVLTF
TRBV7-6	15	-	TRBJ2-2	-	TGTGCCAGCAGTTACCTACAGGGAACCACCGGGGAGCTGTTTTTT	CASSYLQGTTGELFF
TRBV6-6	15	-	TRBJ1-1	-	TGTGCCAGCACAGACTCAGGGGTACAAAGGACTGAAGCTTTCTTT	CASTDSGVQRTEAFF
TRBV5-1	19	-	TRBJ1-1	TRBD1	TGCGCCAGCAGCTTGGCATATGACGGACAGGCCGGCCACAAGAAGAAAGCTTTCTTT	CASSLAYDGQAGHKKKAFF
TRBV5-1	15	once	TRBJ2-3	-	TGCGCCAGCAGCTTGGAGGGGCTGGTCACAGATACGCAGTATTTT	CASSLEGLVTDTQYF
TRBV6-5	12	-	TRBJ1-4	-	TGTGCCAGCAGTTTCCGGCGGGGGGAACTGTTTTTT	CASSFRRGELFF
TRBV19	13	-	TRBJ1-1	-	TGTGCCAGTAGTTCCCGTGGGGCGTCGGAAGCTTTCTTT	CASSSRGASEAFF
TRBV29-1	12	-	TRBJ1-1	-	TGCAGCGTTGAACTTAGCGACACTGAAGCTTTCTTT	CSVELSDTEAFF
TRBV30	16	-	TRBJ1-5	-	TGTGCCTGGTCAAAGCAGTTCCAAGCGGACAATCAGCCCCAGCATTTT	CAWSKQFQADNQPQHF
TRBV12-5	13	-	TRBJ2-5	-	TGTGCTAGTGGTTTGACAGTTCAAGAGACCCAGTACTTC	CASGLTVQETQYF